This entry is about one T cell receptor (beta chain). Its antigen remains unidentified. The method was immunoSEQ multiplex PCR; TCRdb's version includes in-frame clones alone and lacks a portion of them. Of approximately 980,000 clones in the sample, around three quarters were seen once. This sample stems from a study of shared clonotypes between healthy human individuals. General study findings and limits: A handful of donors held about 4.6% of naive CD4 clonotypes in common.

CDR1 is SGHTS, CDR2 YDEGEE, per germline. Unmatched junction bases numbered 9, after V lost 2 bases and J lost 7 bases. The CDR3 length is 16 residues. This receptor was taken from a young man in good health. Sample: memory CD4+ T cells sorted from blood. Subset indicated: CD45RA-negative fraction. The V call is TRBV5-8, the J call TRBJ2-1, with 10 bases aligning to TRBD1. In DNA, the CDR3 is TGTGCCAGCAGCTTCCCCGGGACAGGGGATAGAAATGAGCAGTTCTTC. It specifies CASSFPGTGDRNEQFF.